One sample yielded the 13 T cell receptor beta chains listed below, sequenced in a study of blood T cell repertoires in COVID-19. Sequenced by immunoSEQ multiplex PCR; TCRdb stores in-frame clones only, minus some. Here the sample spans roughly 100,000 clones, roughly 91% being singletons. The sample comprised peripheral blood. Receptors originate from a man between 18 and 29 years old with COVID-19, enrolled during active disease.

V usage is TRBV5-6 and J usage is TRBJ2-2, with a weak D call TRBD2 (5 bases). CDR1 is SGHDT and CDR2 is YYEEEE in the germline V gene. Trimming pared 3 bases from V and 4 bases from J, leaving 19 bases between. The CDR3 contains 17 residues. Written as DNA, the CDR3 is TGTGCCAGCAGCTCTCTGGTAGGCGGGTTAGGCACCGGGGAGCTGTTTTTT. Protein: CASSSLVGGLGTGELFF.

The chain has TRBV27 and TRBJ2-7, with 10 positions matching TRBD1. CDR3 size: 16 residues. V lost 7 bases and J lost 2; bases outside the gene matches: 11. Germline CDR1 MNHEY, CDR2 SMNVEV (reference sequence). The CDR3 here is CASTRSPGQGTYEQYF. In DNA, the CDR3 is TGTGCCAGCACCAGAAGTCCGGGACAGGGGACCTACGAGCAGTACTTC.

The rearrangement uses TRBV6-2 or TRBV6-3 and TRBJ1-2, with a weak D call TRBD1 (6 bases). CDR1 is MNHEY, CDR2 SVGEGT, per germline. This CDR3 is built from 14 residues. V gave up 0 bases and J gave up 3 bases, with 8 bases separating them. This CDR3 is CASSYSGQDYGYTF. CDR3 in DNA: TGTGCCAGCAGTTACTCGGGACAAGACTATGGCTACACCTTC.

As DNA, the CDR3 is TGTGCCAGCAGCGAAGAAGGTAGGGACAGGGGCACCGGGGAGCAGTTCTTC. It yields the protein CASSEEGRDRGTGEQFF. This chain uses TRBV21-1 with TRBJ2-1; the table's D call TRBD1 went unverified against the DNA. TRBV21-1 is assigned pseudogene status. The CDR3 is 17 residues long.

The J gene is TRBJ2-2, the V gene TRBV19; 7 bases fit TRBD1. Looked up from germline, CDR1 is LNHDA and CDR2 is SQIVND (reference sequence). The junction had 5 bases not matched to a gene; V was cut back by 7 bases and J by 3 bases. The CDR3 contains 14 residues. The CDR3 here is CASKGTEDTGELFF. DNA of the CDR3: TGTGCCAGTAAAGGGACAGAGGACACCGGGGAGCTGTTTTTT.

The CDR3 protein is CAWNSAGSIGELFF. The CDR3 DNA is TGTGCCTGGAACTCCGCGGGATCGATCGGGGAGCTGTTTTTT. The gene calls are TRBV30 and TRBJ2-2, with D possibly being TRBD2 (6 bases). The ends were cut back, 4 bases at V and 7 bases at J, with 16 bases in the middle. The CDR3 covers 14 residues. The germline V gene has CDR1 GTSNPN and CDR2 SVGIG (reference sequence).

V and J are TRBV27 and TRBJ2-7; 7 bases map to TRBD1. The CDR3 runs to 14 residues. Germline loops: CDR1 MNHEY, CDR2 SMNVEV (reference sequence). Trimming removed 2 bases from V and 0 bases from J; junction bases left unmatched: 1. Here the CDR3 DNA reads TGTGCCAGCAGTTTAGGACAGGTCTCCTACGAGCAGTACTTC. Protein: CASSLGQVSYEQYF.

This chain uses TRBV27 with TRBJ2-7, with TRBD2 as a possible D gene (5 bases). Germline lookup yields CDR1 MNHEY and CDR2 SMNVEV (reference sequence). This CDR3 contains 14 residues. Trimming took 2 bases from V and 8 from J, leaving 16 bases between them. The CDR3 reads CASSLVGVRTQQYF. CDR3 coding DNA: TGTGCCAGCAGTTTAGTCGGGGTGAGGACCCAGCAGTACTTC.

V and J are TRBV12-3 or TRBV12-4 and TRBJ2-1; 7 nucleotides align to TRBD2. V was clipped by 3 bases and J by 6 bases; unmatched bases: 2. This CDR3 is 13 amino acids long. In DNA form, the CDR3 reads TGTGCCAGCAGTTTCCTAGCGGCCAATGAGCAGTTCTTC. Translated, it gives CASSFLAANEQFF.

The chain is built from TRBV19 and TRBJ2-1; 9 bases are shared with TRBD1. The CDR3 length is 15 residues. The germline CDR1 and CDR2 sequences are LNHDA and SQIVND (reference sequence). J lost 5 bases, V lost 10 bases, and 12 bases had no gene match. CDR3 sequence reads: CATRQGGTYDNEQFF. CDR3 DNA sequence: TGTGCCACTCGACAGGGGGGGACCTACGACAATGAGCAGTTCTTC.

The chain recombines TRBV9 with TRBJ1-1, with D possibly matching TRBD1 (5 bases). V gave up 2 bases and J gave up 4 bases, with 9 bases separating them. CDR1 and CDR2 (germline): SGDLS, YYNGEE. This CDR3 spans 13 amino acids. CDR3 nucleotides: TGTGCCAGCAGCGTGGGGCGTAGCACTGAAGCTTTCTTT. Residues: CASSVGRSTEAFF.

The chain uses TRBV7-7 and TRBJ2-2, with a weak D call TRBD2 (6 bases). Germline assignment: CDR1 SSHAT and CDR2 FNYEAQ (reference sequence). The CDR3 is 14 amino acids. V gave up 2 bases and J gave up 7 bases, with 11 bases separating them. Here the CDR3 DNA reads TGTGCCAGCAGCTTACTAGCAGCGGGCGGGGAGCTGTTTTTT. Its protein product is CASSLLAAGGELFF.

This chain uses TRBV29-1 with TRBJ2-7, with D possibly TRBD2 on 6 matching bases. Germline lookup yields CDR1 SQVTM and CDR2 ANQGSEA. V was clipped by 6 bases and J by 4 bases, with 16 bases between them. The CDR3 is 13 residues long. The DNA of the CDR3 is TGCAGCGTCCCGCGGGGACCGGGTTACGAGCAGTACTTC. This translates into CSVPRGPGYEQYF.